This T cell receptor beta chain was captured in a study of shared clonotypes between healthy human individuals (dated by TCRdb to the early 2020s). Turning to the overall study: A few men and two women, aged 18 to 49 years, made up the cohort. Per donor, three plates each were used for CD4 naive and CD4 memory, two for CD8 naive, and one for CD8 memory. To estimate repertoire size and how much clonotypes are shared between individuals, the study performed deep sequencing of blood TCR repertoires from a few healthy adults. Libraries were prepared and TCR repertoires were sequenced by different laboratories using diverse techniques, in order to increase sequencing depth and limit assay-specific biases. Each donor's leukapheresis produced roughly between roughly 0.85 and 10 billion PBMCs. The paper as a whole reports these results and caveats: Across four donors, approximately 5% of naive CD4, over 3% of naive CD8, 2.3% of memory CD4, and approximately 0.4% of memory CD8 clonotypes were shared. Based on pairwise subsampling, the degree of clonotype sharing among donors was expected to be affected by sequencing depth. The small number of donors limited the genetic and exposure-history diversity represented. Naive subsets generally had larger estimated clonotype richness than memory subsets did. Sampling was limited to blood, and TCR repertoires in tissue likely differ from TCR repertoires in blood. Compared with non-shared clonotypes, the clonotypes found in all four sorted-subset donors had higher generation probabilities. Rarefaction of sorted-subset datasets indicated incomplete sequencing despite the large sequencing depth.

Using the deep immunoSEQ assay, multiplex PCR amplified TCR CDR3 regions from genomic DNA. Genomic DNA extracted from each cell subset was distributed evenly over all wells of several immunoSEQ 96-well plates, and each plate served as one replicate. For sorted subsets, each replicate PCR was loaded with approximately 190 ng genomic DNA, equivalent to 30,000 or so T cell genomes. Purified libraries were quantified with a Qubit 3.0 fluorometer, sized on a Bioanalyzer 2100, and re-quantified with the KAPA Library Quantification kit. Each immunoSEQ 96-well plate was sequenced on its own single-read 150-cycle Illumina NextSeq 550 flow cell. The authors processed their data as follows. The immunoSEQ output contained only junctional sequences without quality scores, so filtering could not match that applied to full-length reads. To assign V/J genes and CDR3, sequences were annotated against IMGT germline references using PyIR, a Python wrapper for IgBLAST v1.9. Reads were filtered out if the reads had weak V/J assignments (E-value above 1e-6), no CDR3, stop codons, out-of-frame junctions, or ambiguous translated residues. V3J clonotypes were defined as sequences sharing the same inferred V gene, J gene, and CDR3 amino acid sequence. Percentage overlap between repertoires was calculated by dividing the number of shared unique clonotypes by the size of the smaller repertoire. RTK rarefaction, the Chao1 estimator, and Recon v2.1 estimates of unobserved clonotypes were used to assess repertoire richness. Generation probabilities for all TCRbeta clonotypes obtained by the gDNA method from a handful of donors were computed using OLGA. Here the immuneACCESS table is served through TCRdb, limited to in-frame sequences with V and J called. Missing clones are a known gap in these copies; in checked studies unresolved V genes cover under half, and the rest lacks a known reason. V, J and clone size are taken as reported in that table, and D and trimming were inferred from the DNA itself. The sample table shows approximately 1.9 million clones, and around 93% are seen once. Of the sample, more than 1.5% falls within the top ten clones.

A remark on this clone: Its binding antigen is unknown. Base qualities are not recorded, but no much larger clone differs from it by a single base.

Trimming removed 1 base from V and 8 bases from J, leaving 11 bases between the germline ends. CDR1 is given as LNHNV and CDR2 as YYDKDF, both from the germline V gene (reference sequence). The CDR3 spans 13 residues, from the cysteine through the phenylalanine. The CDR3 DNA has 39 bases and is translated from base 1. For the CD8 naive samples, CD45RO-negative cells were positively selected for CCR7, yielding a CD45RA+CCR7+ population from which TemRA cells were excluded. Donors were healthy HIV-negative adults with no recently reported acute infections or vaccinations. Only Caucasian adults living in Nashville, Tennessee, USA were represented among the donors. Blood was obtained by leukapheresis, after which PBMCs were separated by Ficoll-Histopaque density gradient centrifugation and cryopreserved in liquid nitrogen vapor phase. Analytical flow cytometry was used to check the purity and quantity of every magnetically sorted T cell population. From each sorted fraction, genomic DNA was isolated and quantified by UV absorbance on a Nanodrop 2000c.

The material sequenced was naive CD8+ T cells from PBMCs. The sample's cell subset or site label, in plain terms: CD45RA+CCR7+. The TCR comes from a man aged 18 to 35 in good health. Some clones in this sample may be carry-over from other donors' samples. The V and J genes are TRBV15 and TRBJ1-1; the D gene assignment is ambiguous. The nucleotides read TGTGCCACCAGCAGAGTTCCTGGGGAGGAAGCTTTCTTT. Translated, it gives CATSRVPGEEAFF.